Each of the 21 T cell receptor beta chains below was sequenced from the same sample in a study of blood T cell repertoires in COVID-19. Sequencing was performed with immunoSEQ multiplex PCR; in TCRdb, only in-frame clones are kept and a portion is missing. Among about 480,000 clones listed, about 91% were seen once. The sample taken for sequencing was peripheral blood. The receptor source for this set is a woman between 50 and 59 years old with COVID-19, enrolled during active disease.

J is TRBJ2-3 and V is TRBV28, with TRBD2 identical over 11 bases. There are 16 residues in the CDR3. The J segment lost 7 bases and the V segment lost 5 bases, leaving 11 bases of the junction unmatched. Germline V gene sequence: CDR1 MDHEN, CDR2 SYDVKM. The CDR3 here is CASSPLSLAGEYTQYF. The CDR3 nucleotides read TGTGCCAGCAGTCCCCTCTCACTAGCGGGGGAGTATACGCAGTATTTT.

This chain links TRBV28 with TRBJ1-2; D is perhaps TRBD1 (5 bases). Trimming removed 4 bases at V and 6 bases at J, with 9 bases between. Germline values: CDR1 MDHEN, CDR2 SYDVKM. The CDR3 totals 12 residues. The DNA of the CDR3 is TGTGCCAGCAGTTGGGGGGGGAATGGCTACACCTTC. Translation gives CASSWGGNGYTF.

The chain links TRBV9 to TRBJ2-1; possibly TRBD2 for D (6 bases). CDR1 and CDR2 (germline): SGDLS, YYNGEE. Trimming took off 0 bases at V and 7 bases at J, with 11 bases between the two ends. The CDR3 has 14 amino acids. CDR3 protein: CASSVGQEGNEQFF. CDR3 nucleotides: TGTGCCAGCAGCGTAGGCCAGGAGGGGAATGAGCAGTTCTTC.

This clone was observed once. The CDR3 coding sequence is TGCGCCAGCAGCTTACTTACTGGTACCTTAGACACTGAAGCTTTCTTT. It encodes CASSLLTGTLDTEAFF. This chain joins TRBV5-1 and TRBJ1-1; no clear D. With 2 bases removed from V and 3 bases from J, the gap between germline ends came to 17 bases. Germline V gene lookup returns CDR1 SGHRS and CDR2 YFSETQ. The CDR3 loop spans 16 amino acids.

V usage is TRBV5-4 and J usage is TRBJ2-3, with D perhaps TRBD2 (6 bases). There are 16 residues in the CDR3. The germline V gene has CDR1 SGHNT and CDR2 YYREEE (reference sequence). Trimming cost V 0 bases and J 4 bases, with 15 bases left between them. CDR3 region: CASSLVLTSSPDTQYF. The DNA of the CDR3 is TGTGCCAGCAGCTTGGTTCTAACTAGCTCCCCAGATACGCAGTATTTT.

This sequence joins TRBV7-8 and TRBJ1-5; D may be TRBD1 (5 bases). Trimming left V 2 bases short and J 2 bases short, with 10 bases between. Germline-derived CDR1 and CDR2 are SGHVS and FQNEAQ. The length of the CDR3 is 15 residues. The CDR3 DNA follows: TGTGCCAGCAGCTTACACGGGGGAGGCAATCAGCCCCAGCATTTT. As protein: CASSLHGGGNQPQHF. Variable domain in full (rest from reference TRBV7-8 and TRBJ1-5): GAGVSQSPRYKVAKRGQDVALRCDPISGHVSLFWYQQALGQGPEFLTYFQNEAQLDKSGLPSDRFFAERPEGSVSTLKIQRTQQEDSAVYLCASSLHGGGNQPQHFGDGTRLSIL.

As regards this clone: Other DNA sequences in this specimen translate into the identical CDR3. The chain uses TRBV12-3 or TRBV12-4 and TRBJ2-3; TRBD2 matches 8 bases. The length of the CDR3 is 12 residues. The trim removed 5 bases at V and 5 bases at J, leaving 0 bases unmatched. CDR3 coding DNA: TGTGCCAGCAGTCGGGGGGGAGATACGCAGTATTTT. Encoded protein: CASSRGGDTQYF.

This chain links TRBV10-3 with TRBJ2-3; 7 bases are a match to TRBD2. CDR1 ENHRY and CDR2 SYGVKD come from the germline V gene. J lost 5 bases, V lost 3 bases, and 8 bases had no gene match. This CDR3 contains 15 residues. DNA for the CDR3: TGTGCCATCAGTGACTACCGCGGGGAGGGAGATACGCAGTATTTT. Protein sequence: CAISDYRGEGDTQYF.

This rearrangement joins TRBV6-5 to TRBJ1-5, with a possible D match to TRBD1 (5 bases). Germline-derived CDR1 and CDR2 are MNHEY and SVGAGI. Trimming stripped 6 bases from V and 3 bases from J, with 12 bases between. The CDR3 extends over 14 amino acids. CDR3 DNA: TGTGCCAGCAGGACCCGACAGCCCAATCAGCCCCAGCATTTT. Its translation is CASRTRQPNQPQHF.

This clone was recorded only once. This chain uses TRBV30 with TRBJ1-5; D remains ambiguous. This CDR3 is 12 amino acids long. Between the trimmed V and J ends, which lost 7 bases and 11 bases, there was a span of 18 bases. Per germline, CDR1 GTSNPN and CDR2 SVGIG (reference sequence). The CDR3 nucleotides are TGTGCCTCCGAATCGGTAGTCGGGGCCCAGCATTTT. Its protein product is CASESVVGAQHF.

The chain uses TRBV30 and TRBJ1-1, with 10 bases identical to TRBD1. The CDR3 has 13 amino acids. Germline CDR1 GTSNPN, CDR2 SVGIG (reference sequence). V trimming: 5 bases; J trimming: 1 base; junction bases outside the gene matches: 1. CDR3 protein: CAWDRGQNTEAFF. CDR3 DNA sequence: TGTGCCTGGGACAGGGGGCAGAACACTGAAGCTTTCTTT.

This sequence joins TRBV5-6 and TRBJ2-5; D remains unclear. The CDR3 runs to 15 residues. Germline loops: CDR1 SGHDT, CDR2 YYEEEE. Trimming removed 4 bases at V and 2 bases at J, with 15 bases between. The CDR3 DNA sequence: TGTGCCAGCAGCCCCCGAATTTGGAGTCAAGAGACCCAGTACTTC. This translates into CASSPRIWSQETQYF.

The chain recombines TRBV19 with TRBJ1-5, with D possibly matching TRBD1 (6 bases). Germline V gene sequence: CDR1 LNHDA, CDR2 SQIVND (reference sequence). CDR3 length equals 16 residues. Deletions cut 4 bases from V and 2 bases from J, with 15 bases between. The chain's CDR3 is CASSTRTAIRNQPQHF. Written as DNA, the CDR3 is TGTGCCAGTAGTACCCGGACAGCGATACGCAATCAGCCCCAGCATTTT.

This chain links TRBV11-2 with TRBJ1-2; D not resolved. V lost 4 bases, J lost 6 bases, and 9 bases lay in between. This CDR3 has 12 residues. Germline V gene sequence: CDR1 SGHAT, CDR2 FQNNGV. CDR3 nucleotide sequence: TGTGCCAGCAGCTCCTCCGGGGATGGCTACACCTTC. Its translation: CASSSSGDGYTF.

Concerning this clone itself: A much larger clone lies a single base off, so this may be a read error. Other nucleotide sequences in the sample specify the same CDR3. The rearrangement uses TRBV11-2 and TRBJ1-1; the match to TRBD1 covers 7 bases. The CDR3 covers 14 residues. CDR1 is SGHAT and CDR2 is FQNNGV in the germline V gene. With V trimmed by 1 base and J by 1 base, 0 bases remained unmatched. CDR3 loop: CASSLGQGNTEAFF. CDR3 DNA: TGTGCCAGCAGCTTAGGACAGGGGAACACTGAAGCTTTCTTT.

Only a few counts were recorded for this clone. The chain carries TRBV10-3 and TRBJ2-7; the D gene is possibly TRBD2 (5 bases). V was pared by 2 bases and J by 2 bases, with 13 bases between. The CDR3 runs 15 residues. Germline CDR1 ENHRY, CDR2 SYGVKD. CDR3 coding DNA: TGTGCCATCAGTGAGCGAACGGACGGGACCTACGAGCAGTACTTC. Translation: CAISERTDGTYEQYF.

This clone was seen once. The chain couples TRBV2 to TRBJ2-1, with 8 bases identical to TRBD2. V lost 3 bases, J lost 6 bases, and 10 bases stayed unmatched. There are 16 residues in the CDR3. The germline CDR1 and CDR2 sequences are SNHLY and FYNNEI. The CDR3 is CASSERGVAAGNEQFF. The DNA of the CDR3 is TGTGCCAGCAGTGAGCGGGGGGTAGCGGCCGGCAATGAGCAGTTCTTC.

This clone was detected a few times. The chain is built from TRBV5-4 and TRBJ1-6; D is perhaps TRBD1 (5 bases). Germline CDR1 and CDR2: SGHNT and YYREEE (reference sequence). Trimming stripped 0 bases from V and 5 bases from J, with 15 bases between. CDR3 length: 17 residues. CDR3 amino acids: CASSLEATVFHNSPLHF. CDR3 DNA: TGTGCCAGCAGCTTGGAAGCGACAGTCTTCCATAATTCACCCCTCCACTTT.

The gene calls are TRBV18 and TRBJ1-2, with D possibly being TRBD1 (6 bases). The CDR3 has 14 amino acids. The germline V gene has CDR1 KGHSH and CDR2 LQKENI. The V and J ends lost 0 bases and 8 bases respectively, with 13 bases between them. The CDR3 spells CASSPPNRDGGYTF. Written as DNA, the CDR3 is TGTGCCAGCTCACCACCAAACAGGGACGGGGGCTACACCTTC.

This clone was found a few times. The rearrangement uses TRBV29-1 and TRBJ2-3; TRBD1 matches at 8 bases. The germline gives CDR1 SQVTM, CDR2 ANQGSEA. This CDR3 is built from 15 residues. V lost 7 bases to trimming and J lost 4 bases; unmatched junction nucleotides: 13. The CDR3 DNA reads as TGCAGCGCCAACGGGGGTCAGGGGGCCCCAGATACGCAGTATTTT. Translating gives CSANGGQGAPDTQYF.

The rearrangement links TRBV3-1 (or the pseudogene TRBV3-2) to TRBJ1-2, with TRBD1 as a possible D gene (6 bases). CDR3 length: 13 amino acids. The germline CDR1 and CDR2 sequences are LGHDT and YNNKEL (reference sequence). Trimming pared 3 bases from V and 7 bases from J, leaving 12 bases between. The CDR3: CASSQGARSGYTF. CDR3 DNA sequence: TGTGCCAGCAGCCAGGGGGCTAGGTCTGGCTACACCTTC.